This TCR beta chain was recorded in a study of blood T cell repertoires in COVID-19. Assay used: immunoSEQ multiplex PCR; TCRdb lists only in-frame clones, some missing. The sample records a few hundred thousand clones, around 89% being singletons. The CDR3 runs to 13 residues. The V segment lost 6 bases and the J segment 7 bases; nucleotides outside the gene matches: 6. CDR1 and CDR2 (germline): MNHEY, SVGEGT. Living in about two dozen US areas, the participants were between about 18 and 95 years of age. Participants reported their clinical history, and cohort assignment relied on those reports. The sample comprised PBMCs or T cells enriched from blood (not recorded which). This chain joins TRBV6-2 or TRBV6-3 and TRBJ1-2; 9 bases are shared with TRBD1. The receptor's source is a woman younger than 35 with acute COVID-19. The CDR3 here is CASSIQGASGYTF. CDR3 bases: TGTGCCAGCAGCATACAGGGGGCGAGTGGCTACACCTTC.